These T cell receptor beta chains were read from a single sample in a study of blood T cell repertoires in COVID-19. The repertoire was sequenced with immunoSEQ multiplex PCR; TCRdb's copy has only in-frame clones and lacks some. The sample carries 400,000 or so clones, roughly nine tenths recorded once. Sequencing used PBMCs or T cells enriched from blood (not recorded which). All receptors come from a man between 25 and 39 years old who had recovered from COVID-19. The CDR3 runs from the conserved cysteine through the conserved F or W. The order of the fields is clone size, V gene, CDR3 length, J gene, D gene, CDR3 protein, CDR3 DNA. A D gene is named only where the DNA matches it firmly. Expanded clones are given a class, and other clones once, few, many or no size at all.

clone size: NA
V gene: TRBV10-3
CDR3 length: 17
J gene: TRBJ2-7
D gene: NA
CDR3 protein: CAISESTVPKRTYEQYF
CDR3 DNA: TGTGCCATCAGTGAGTCTACAGTTCCTAAGAGAACCTACGAGCAGTACTTC

clone size: NA
V gene: TRBV19
CDR3 length: 14
J gene: TRBJ2-7
D gene: NA
CDR3 protein: CASSMSAGTYEQYF
CDR3 DNA: TGTGCCAGTAGTATGTCCGCGGGTACCTACGAGCAGTACTTC

clone size: NA
V gene: TRBV4-1
CDR3 length: 19
J gene: TRBJ2-1
D gene: TRBD2
CDR3 protein: CASSQEGGLAGGIYNEQFF
CDR3 DNA: TGCGCCAGCAGCCAAGAGGGGGGACTAGCGGGAGGTATATACAATGAGCAGTTCTTC

clone size: NA
V gene: TRBV21-1
CDR3 length: 16
J gene: TRBJ2-2
D gene: NA
CDR3 protein: CASSKGGQGVSGELFF
CDR3 DNA: TGTGCCAGCAGCAAAGGAGGCCAGGGGGTCTCCGGGGAGCTGTTTTTT

clone size: NA
V gene: TRBV7-3
CDR3 length: 16
J gene: TRBJ2-3
D gene: TRBD2
CDR3 protein: CASSLVAGGPIDTQYF
CDR3 DNA: TGTGCCAGCAGCTTAGTTGCGGGAGGGCCGATAGATACGCAGTATTTT

clone size: NA
V gene: TRBV14
CDR3 length: 17
J gene: TRBJ1-6
D gene: NA
CDR3 protein: CASSQSLGASYNSPLHF
CDR3 DNA: TGTGCCAGCAGCCAGTCCCTAGGGGCGTCCTATAATTCACCCCTCCACTTT

clone size: NA
V gene: TRBV6-1
CDR3 length: 13
J gene: TRBJ1-2
D gene: NA
CDR3 protein: CASSDGEIDGYTF
CDR3 DNA: TGTGCCAGCAGTGACGGGGAGATCGATGGCTACACCTTC

clone size: NA
V gene: TRBV2
CDR3 length: 13
J gene: TRBJ2-7
D gene: NA
CDR3 protein: CASSEGWSQGQYF
CDR3 DNA: TGTGCCAGCAGTGAAGGGTGGTCTCAGGGGCAGTACTTC

clone size: NA
V gene: TRBV7-2
CDR3 length: 14
J gene: TRBJ1-2
D gene: TRBD1
CDR3 protein: CASSSWTGGYGYTF
CDR3 DNA: TGTGCCAGCAGCTCATGGACAGGGGGCTATGGCTACACCTTC

clone size: few
V gene: TRBV5-1
CDR3 length: 14
J gene: TRBJ2-3
D gene: NA
CDR3 protein: CASSLVGHTDTQYF
CDR3 DNA: TGCGCCAGCAGCTTGGTAGGACACACAGATACGCAGTATTTT

clone size: NA
V gene: TRBV5-1
CDR3 length: 14
J gene: TRBJ2-1
D gene: NA
CDR3 protein: CASSLYGSYNEQFF
CDR3 DNA: TGCGCCAGCAGCTTGTATGGGAGCTACAATGAGCAGTTCTTC

clone size: NA
V gene: TRBV28
CDR3 length: 17
J gene: TRBJ2-1
D gene: TRBD2
CDR3 protein: CASSPTGRTSGRGEQFF
CDR3 DNA: TGTGCCAGCAGTCCCACGGGGAGGACTAGCGGGAGGGGTGAGCAGTTCTTC

clone size: NA
V gene: TRBV2
CDR3 length: 12
J gene: TRBJ1-2
D gene: NA
CDR3 protein: CASSEARDGYTF
CDR3 DNA: TGTGCCAGCAGTGAAGCACGGGATGGCTACACCTTC

clone size: NA
V gene: TRBV7-8
CDR3 length: 17
J gene: TRBJ1-1
D gene: NA
CDR3 protein: CASSHPSSGGGGTEAFF
CDR3 DNA: TGTGCCAGCAGCCACCCCTCCTCCGGCGGCGGGGGCACTGAAGCTTTCTTT

clone size: NA
V gene: TRBV9
CDR3 length: 15
J gene: TRBJ2-1
D gene: TRBD2
CDR3 protein: CASSVALADYNEQFF
CDR3 DNA: TGTGCCAGCAGCGTAGCCCTAGCGGACTACAATGAGCAGTTCTTC

clone size: NA
V gene: TRBV28
CDR3 length: 16
J gene: TRBJ1-5
D gene: NA
CDR3 protein: CASSLTQGQAGQPQHF
CDR3 DNA: TGTGCCAGCAGTTTGACCCAGGGACAAGCGGGACAGCCCCAGCATTTT